This is a list of T cell receptor beta chains from one sample in a study of blood T cells in healthy people across ages. TCRdb reprocessed the 5' RACE reads with MiXCR, giving one entry per CDR3 protein. The sample shows 850,000 or so distinct CDR3 sequences, 25% to 30% of them seen only once. The material sequenced was blood. The receptors were sampled from a woman aged 80 or older in good health. Both conserved end residues are part of each CDR3. Each record gives: J gene, clone size, V gene, D gene, CDR3 DNA, CDR3 protein. The D gene is left open where the match is weak. Clone size appears in some rows only: once, few, many, or a class for an expanded clone.

j_gene: TRBJ2-5
abundance: many
v_gene: TRBV14
d_gene: .
CDR3nt: TGTGCCAGCAGCCAAGATCGCAGATTCCAAGAGACCCAGTACTTC
CDR3aa: CASSQDRRFQETQYF

j_gene: TRBJ2-3
abundance: few
v_gene: TRBV19
d_gene: TRBD1
CDR3nt: TGTGCCAGTAATAGGGAAAAGGGGGCAACAGATACGCAGTATTTT
CDR3aa: CASNREKGATDTQYF

j_gene: TRBJ2-1
abundance: once
v_gene: TRBV29-1
d_gene: .
CDR3nt: TGCAGCGTTGACGTCGTAGGGGATAGCTCCTACAATGAGCAGTTCTTC
CDR3aa: CSVDVVGDSSYNEQFF

j_gene: TRBJ1-1
abundance: .
v_gene: TRBV7-3
d_gene: .
CDR3nt: TGTGCCAGCAGCTTATTCCCGACAGAGAACACTGAAGCTTTCTTT
CDR3aa: CASSLFPTENTEAFF

j_gene: TRBJ2-3
abundance: .
v_gene: TRBV20-1
d_gene: .
CDR3nt: TGCAGGGCTAGCCTAGCTCGTACGCAGTATTTT
CDR3aa: CRASLARTQYF

j_gene: TRBJ2-5
abundance: many
v_gene: TRBV5-5
d_gene: .
CDR3nt: TGTGCCAGCAGCTTGACTCAACCCAAAAACTCGTTCCAAGAGACCCAGTACTTC
CDR3aa: CASSLTQPKNSFQETQYF

j_gene: TRBJ1-6
abundance: many
v_gene: TRBV12-3/TRBV12-4
d_gene: .
CDR3nt: TGTGCCAGCAGTGATGGACCGGCTGGGTCACCCCTCCACTTT
CDR3aa: CASSDGPAGSPLHF

j_gene: TRBJ2-2
abundance: .
v_gene: TRBV6-2/TRBV6-3
d_gene: TRBD2
CDR3nt: TGTGCCAGCAGGCATAGCGGGGGCGGCACCGGGGAGCTGTTTTTT
CDR3aa: CASRHSGGGTGELFF

j_gene: TRBJ2-3
abundance: .
v_gene: TRBV9
d_gene: .
CDR3nt: TGTGCCAGCAGCGGCGGGCTAGTGGATACGCAGTATTTT
CDR3aa: CASSGGLVDTQYF

j_gene: TRBJ1-5
abundance: .
v_gene: TRBV24-1
d_gene: .
CDR3nt: TGTGCCACCAGTGACTCGACCCCGGGCAATCAGCCCCAGCATTTT
CDR3aa: CATSDSTPGNQPQHF

j_gene: TRBJ2-1
abundance: .
v_gene: TRBV28
d_gene: TRBD1
CDR3nt: TGTACCAGCCGACAGGGGGGTGAGGGTGAGCAGTTCTTC
CDR3aa: CTSRQGGEGEQFF

j_gene: TRBJ2-3
abundance: few
v_gene: TRBV18
d_gene: .
CDR3nt: TGTGCCAGCTCACCACGTCCACAGGGTGGGTCAGATACGCAGTATTTT
CDR3aa: CASSPRPQGGSDTQYF

j_gene: TRBJ2-3
abundance: .
v_gene: TRBV19
d_gene: TRBD2
CDR3nt: TGTGCCAGTAGTATTAGCGGGGGGCCTAGCACAGATACGCAGTATTTT
CDR3aa: CASSISGGPSTDTQYF

j_gene: TRBJ2-3
abundance: many
v_gene: TRBV18
d_gene: .
CDR3nt: TGTGCCAGCTCACCACCTATCCGTTCAGATACGCAGTATTTT
CDR3aa: CASSPPIRSDTQYF

j_gene: TRBJ2-7
abundance: many
v_gene: TRBV11-2
d_gene: .
CDR3nt: TGTGCCAGCAGCTTAGGCCCTGAGCAGTACTTC
CDR3aa: CASSLGPEQYF

j_gene: TRBJ2-7
abundance: many
v_gene: TRBV11-2
d_gene: TRBD1
CDR3nt: TGTGCCAGCAGCCGGGACAGGGCCGAGCAGTACTTC
CDR3aa: CASSRDRAEQYF

j_gene: TRBJ2-5
abundance: .
v_gene: TRBV18
d_gene: .
CDR3nt: TGTGCCAGCTCCCAAGCGACAGCGCAAGAGACCCAGTACTTC
CDR3aa: CASSQATAQETQYF

j_gene: TRBJ2-4
abundance: many
v_gene: TRBV7-2
d_gene: TRBD2
CDR3nt: TGTGCCAGCACCCATACTAGCGGTCTAGCCAAAAACATTCAGTACTTC
CDR3aa: CASTHTSGLAKNIQYF